The rows below give T cell receptor beta chains drawn from one sample of a study of blood T cell repertoires in COVID-19. Data came from immunoSEQ multiplex PCR; TCRdb stores just in-frame clones and leaves some out. The data hold tens of thousands of clones, with 75% to 90% observed a single time. The sequencing sample was made of peripheral blood. These receptors came from a woman older than 75 with active or convalescent COVID-19. Both conserved end residues are part of each CDR3. Fields, in order: J gene, D gene, V gene, clone size, CDR3 DNA, CDR3 protein. A D gene is named only where the DNA matches it firmly. Rows may omit the clone size; those that give it use once, few, many or a size class.

TRBJ2-5,.,TRBV3-1/TRBV3-2,.,TGTGCCAGCAGCCAAGCTTGGGACTCGGAGACCCAGTACTTC,CASSQAWDSETQYF
TRBJ1-5,.,TRBV24-1,.,TGTGCCACCAGTGATCCCAGAGGTGGGAATCAGCCCCAGCATTTT,CATSDPRGGNQPQHF
TRBJ1-1,.,TRBV18,.,TGTGCCAGCTCTCGAGAGGGCCGGAACACTGAAGCTTTCTTT,CASSREGRNTEAFF
TRBJ2-3,.,TRBV2,few,TGTGCCAGCAGCGCACAGCGGATAGCTAGCACAGATACGCAGTATTTT,CASSAQRIASTDTQYF
TRBJ1-1,.,TRBV6-5,.,TGTGCCAGCAGTTACGGGCCGGAGGACACTGAAGCTTTCTTT,CASSYGPEDTEAFF
TRBJ2-3,TRBD1,TRBV3-1/TRBV3-2,few,TGTGCCAGCTTGGACAGGGGCACAGATACGCAGTATTTT,CASLDRGTDTQYF
TRBJ2-1,TRBD2,TRBV2,.,TGTGCCAGCAGTGGCCTGGGACTAGCCAGCTACAATGAGCAGTTCTTC,CASSGLGLASYNEQFF
TRBJ1-2,.,TRBV30,once,TGTGCCTGGAGTGGACTAGCCAACTATGGCTACACCTTC,CAWSGLANYGYTF
TRBJ1-1,.,TRBV9,.,TGTGCCAGCAGCGCGGACAGTAACCCTGAAGCTTTCTTT,CASSADSNPEAFF
TRBJ1-4,.,TRBV7-9,.,TGTGCCAGCAGCATCGACAGCAATGAAAAACTGTTTTTT,CASSIDSNEKLFF
TRBJ2-1,.,TRBV20-1,.,TGCAGTGCTAGTGGGGCAGGGGGGTTAAATGAGCAGTTCTTC,CSASGAGGLNEQFF
TRBJ2-1,TRBD2,TRBV19,.,TGTGCCAGTAATGCGGGACTAGCGAACAATGAGCAGTTCTTC,CASNAGLANNEQFF
TRBJ1-6,.,TRBV19,few,TGTGCCAGTAGTCCCGAAAGGGGATCACCCCTCCACTTT,CASSPERGSPLHF
TRBJ2-5,.,TRBV3-1/TRBV3-2,.,TGTGCCAGCAGCCAAGCCGGAGAGACCCAGTACTTC,CASSQAGETQYF
TRBJ2-2,TRBD2,TRBV7-7,.,TGTGCTAGCAGCCAAGGGACTAGCGGATTCACCGGGGAGCTGTTTTTT,CASSQGTSGFTGELFF
TRBJ2-6,.,TRBV5-4,.,TGTGCCAGCAGCTTCCGCTCTGGGGCCAACGTCCTGACTTTC,CASSFRSGANVLTF
TRBJ2-3,.,TRBV4-2,.,TGTGCCAGCAGCGAAGGGCCGGGACTGTCAGATACGCAGTATTTT,CASSEGPGLSDTQYF
TRBJ1-1,.,TRBV7-8,.,TGTGCCAGCAGCATCGGCGGGTACACTGAAGCTTTCTTT,CASSIGGYTEAFF
TRBJ2-7,TRBD1,TRBV5-1,few,TGCGCCAGCAGCAGAGGACAGGTCCTCTCCTACGAGCAGTACTTC,CASSRGQVLSYEQYF
TRBJ1-1,TRBD1,TRBV29-1,.,TGCAGCGCGATTAGACAGGGGGGGGACACTGAAGCTTTCTTT,CSAIRQGGDTEAFF
TRBJ1-4,.,TRBV5-6,.,TGTGCCAGCAGCGGCCCCGATGAAAAACTGTTTTTT,CASSGPDEKLFF
TRBJ1-4,.,TRBV19,.,TGTGCCAGTAGTATCCTCGGGGTGGGCGAAAAACTGTTTTTT,CASSILGVGEKLFF
TRBJ1-6,.,TRBV6-5,.,TGTGCCAGTAGGAACCGGGGTTTCGCGGATTCACCCCTCCACTTT,CASRNRGFADSPLHF
TRBJ2-3,TRBD2,TRBV10-3,once,TGTGCCATCACCAAATCTAGGACTAGCGTTACCACAGATACGCAGTATTTT,CAITKSRTSVTTDTQYF
TRBJ1-2,.,TRBV3-1/TRBV3-2,.,TGTGCCAGCAGCCTAGACTATGGCTACACCTTC,CASSLDYGYTF